Following are 19 T cell receptor beta chains from one sample sequenced in a study of shared clonotypes between healthy human individuals. The repertoire was sequenced with immunoSEQ multiplex PCR; TCRdb's copy has only in-frame clones and lacks some. The data contain roughly 2 million clones, approximately 94% of them singletons. The sample comprised naive CD4+ T cells sorted from blood. Stated subset: CD45RA+ positively selected. The source is a man between 18 and 35 years old in good health.

This chain connects TRBV9 to TRBJ2-7; D possibly corresponds to TRBD2 (6 bases). Germline V gene lookup returns CDR1 SGDLS and CDR2 YYNGEE. Trimming removed 7 bases from V and 5 bases from J, with 22 bases in between. The CDR3 is 15 residues long. In nucleotides, the CDR3 is TGTGCCAGCTCAATAGAGGAGGGTTCAACCCACGAGCAGTACTTC. This encodes CASSIEEGSTHEQYF.

This sequence joins TRBV11-2 and TRBJ1-3; D gene unclear. This CDR3 has 16 residues. V gave up 0 bases and J gave up 4 bases, with 13 bases separating them. Germline CDR1 is SGHAT and CDR2 is FQNNGV. The CDR3 bases are TGTGCCAGCAGCTTAGATTACCAAGCCCTCGGAAACACCATATATTTT. It specifies CASSLDYQALGNTIYF.

The chain uses TRBV6-5 and TRBJ1-1, with D uncertain. Per germline, CDR1 MNHEY and CDR2 SVGAGI. V was cut by 6 bases and J by 11 bases, with 19 bases left in between. The CDR3 is 13 amino acids. In DNA form, the CDR3 reads TGTGCCAGCAGCTTAGAGGGTGCGGGGAGGGCTTTCTTT. Protein sequence: CASSLEGAGRAFF.

The chain joins TRBV7-9 to TRBJ1-1; D uncertain. Germline CDR1 and CDR2: SEHNR and FQNEAQ (reference sequence). The CDR3 runs 14 residues. With 1 base removed from V and 4 bases from J, the gap between germline ends came to 10 bases. CDR3 in amino acids: CASSLGMAGTEAFF. CDR3 bases: TGTGCCAGCAGCTTAGGTATGGCCGGCACTGAAGCTTTCTTT.

The chain combines TRBV7-2 with TRBJ2-1, with 9 nucleotides matching TRBD1. Germline values: CDR1 SGHTA, CDR2 FQGNSA. The CDR3 consists of 15 residues. Trimming cost V 6 bases and J 2 bases; bases outside gene matches: 5. CDR3: CASRTGTGPYNEQFF. As DNA, the CDR3 is TGTGCCAGCAGAACCGGGACAGGGCCCTACAATGAGCAGTTCTTC.

The chain combines TRBV28 with TRBJ1-2; 7 positions agree with TRBD1. CDR1 and CDR2 (germline): MDHEN, SYDVKM. The trim removed 8 bases at V and 5 bases at J, leaving 20 bases unmatched. This CDR3 comprises 17 residues. The CDR3 DNA is TGTGCCAGCTGCTCGCCGGGACAGACATACCTAGGGTATGGCTACACCTTC. Translated, it gives CASCSPGQTYLGYGYTF.

CDR3 DNA sequence: TGTGCCAGCCTAAGGACCGAGGTCTACGAGCAGTACTTC. It codes for CASLRTEVYEQYF. The chain combines TRBV2 with TRBJ2-7; D remains unclear. CDR3 size: 13 residues. V shed 8 bases and J shed 3 bases, with 14 bases lying between them. The germline V gene encodes CDR1 SNHLY and CDR2 FYNNEI.

The chain is built from TRBV5-6 and TRBJ1-1; D perhaps matches TRBD1 (6 bases). The germline V and J ends were trimmed by 4 bases and 0 bases, with 13 bases remaining between them. This CDR3 is built from 15 residues. Germline V gene sequence: CDR1 SGHDT, CDR2 YYEEEE. The CDR3 DNA follows: TGTGCCAGCAGCCGCCGGGGGGCCTTGAACACTGAAGCTTTCTTT. Translation: CASSRRGALNTEAFF. Complete variable domain (other parts from reference TRBV5-6 and TRBJ1-1): DAGVTQSPTHLIKTRGQQVTLRCSPKSGHDTVSWYQQALGQGPQFIFQYYEEEERQRGNFPDRFSGHQFPNYSSELNVNALLLGDSALYLCASSRRGALNTEAFFGQGTRLTVV.

The rearrangement joins TRBV9 to TRBJ2-5; D is unresolved. Trimming took 3 bases from V and 4 from J, leaving 13 bases between them. Germline V gene lookup returns CDR1 SGDLS and CDR2 YYNGEE. The CDR3 runs 14 residues. Here the CDR3 reads CASSGRSKGETQYF. CDR3 DNA: TGTGCCAGCAGCGGTAGGTCCAAGGGAGAGACCCAGTACTTC.

V usage is TRBV5-1 and J usage is TRBJ1-1; D is possibly TRBD1 (6 bases). With 4 bases removed from V and 0 bases from J, the gap between germline ends came to 22 bases. The CDR3 consists of 18 residues. Germline CDR1 and CDR2: SGHRS and YFSETQ. This CDR3 reads CASSDNRRTGNMNTEAFF. The CDR3 nucleotides are TGCGCCAGCAGCGATAACCGCCGCACAGGGAATATGAACACTGAAGCTTTCTTT. The whole variable domain, filled in from reference TRBV5-1 and TRBJ1-1, reads KAGVTQTPRYLIKTRGQQVTLSCSPISGHRSVSWYQQTPGQGLQFLFEYFSETQRNKGNFPGRFSGRQFSNSRSEMNVSTLELGDSALYLCASSDNRRTGNMNTEAFFGQGTRLTVV.

CDR3 protein: CASSLGPVTYEQYF. DNA for the CDR3: TGCGCCAGCAGCTTGGGACCGGTTACCTACGAGCAGTACTTC. The chain links TRBV5-1 to TRBJ2-7; D gene uncertain. The V end was cut by 0 bases, the J end by 2 bases, with 9 bases between. Germline CDR1 reads SGHRS; CDR2 reads YFSETQ. There are 14 residues in the CDR3.

The chain recombines TRBV18 with TRBJ1-5; D is perhaps TRBD1 (6 bases). V lost 2 bases and J 5 bases, leaving 10 bases between the germline ends. Germline loops: CDR1 KGHSH, CDR2 LQKENI. The CDR3 spans 14 residues. CDR3: CASSPRSGDQPQHF. Here the CDR3 DNA reads TGTGCCAGCTCACCAAGGTCAGGGGATCAGCCCCAGCATTTT.

The chain links TRBV18 to TRBJ1-1, with 8 bases lining up with TRBD1. The CDR3 loop spans 16 amino acids. V was clipped by 1 base and J by 7 bases; unmatched bases: 11. The V gene's germline CDR1 is KGHSH and CDR2 LQKENI. The CDR3: CASSPLATGAKGEAFF. The CDR3 DNA follows: TGTGCCAGCTCACCACTCGCGACAGGGGCTAAAGGTGAAGCTTTCTTT. The full variable domain, in which reference TRBV18 and TRBJ1-1 provide the parts outside the CDR3, is NAGVMQNPRHLVRRRGQEARLRCSPMKGHSHVYWYRQLPEEGLKFMVYLQKENIIDESGMPKERFSAEFPKEGPSILRIQQVVRGDSAAYFCASSPLATGAKGEAFFGQGTRLTVV.

The genes are TRBV28 and TRBJ1-4, with D unresolved. V shed 3 bases and J shed 3 bases, with 11 bases lying between them. CDR1 MDHEN and CDR2 SYDVKM come from the germline V gene. The CDR3 sequence is 15 residues long. CDR3 in amino acids: CASSFPRTSNEKLFF. The CDR3 region has the DNA TGTGCCAGCAGTTTTCCCAGAACCTCTAATGAAAAACTGTTTTTT.

V and J are TRBV14 and TRBJ2-1; either TRBD1 or TRBD2 may supply D (6 bases each). The V gene's germline CDR1 is SGHDN and CDR2 FVKESK. Trimming took 0 bases from V and 4 from J, leaving 25 bases between them. The CDR3 covers 20 residues. The CDR3 DNA reads as TGTGCCAGCAGCCAAGATTGGAGGGCAGGGGTTGGGAATTGGTACAATGAGCAGTTCTTC. The encoded protein is CASSQDWRAGVGNWYNEQFF.

J is TRBJ1-1 and V is TRBV6-5; 10 bases align to TRBD1. Germline CDR1 MNHEY, CDR2 SVGAGI. J was trimmed by 5 bases and V by 5 bases; bases with no gene match: 5. The length of the CDR3 is 14 residues. The CDR3 DNA sequence: TGTGCCAGCAGTCGGCGGGACAGGGGAACTGAAGCTTTCTTT. This sequence encodes CASSRRDRGTEAFF.

The V gene is TRBV18, the J gene TRBJ2-2, with D possibly being TRBD2 (6 bases). CDR1 is KGHSH and CDR2 is LQKENI in the germline V gene. The CDR3 loop spans 15 amino acids. The V end lost 1 base, the J end lost 3 bases, and 9 bases lay between the germline ends. Here the CDR3 DNA reads TGTGCCAGCTCACCACGCGCGGGGTACACCGGGGAGCTGTTTTTT. This sequence encodes CASSPRAGYTGELFF.

The chain recombines TRBV5-4 with TRBJ1-1; TRBD1 agrees at 8 bases. Germline trimming cut 3 bases from V and 5 bases from J; bases unmatched to any gene: 9. The V gene's germline CDR1 is SGHNT and CDR2 YYREEE (reference sequence). This CDR3 is built from 15 residues. Here the CDR3 DNA reads TGTGCCAGCAGCTCCGGACAGGGAAGGGAAACTGAAGCTTTCTTT. It is translated as CASSSGQGRETEAFF.

The chain has TRBV5-1 and TRBJ2-1; 13 bases align to TRBD2. The junction had 6 bases not matched to a gene; V was cut back by 3 bases and J by 9 bases. The germline V gene has CDR1 SGHRS and CDR2 YFSETQ. The CDR3 runs to 15 residues. The CDR3 nucleotides are TGCGCCAGCAGCTCCCGGACTAGCGGGGGCGGTGAGCAGTTCTTC. Translated: CASSSRTSGGGEQFF.